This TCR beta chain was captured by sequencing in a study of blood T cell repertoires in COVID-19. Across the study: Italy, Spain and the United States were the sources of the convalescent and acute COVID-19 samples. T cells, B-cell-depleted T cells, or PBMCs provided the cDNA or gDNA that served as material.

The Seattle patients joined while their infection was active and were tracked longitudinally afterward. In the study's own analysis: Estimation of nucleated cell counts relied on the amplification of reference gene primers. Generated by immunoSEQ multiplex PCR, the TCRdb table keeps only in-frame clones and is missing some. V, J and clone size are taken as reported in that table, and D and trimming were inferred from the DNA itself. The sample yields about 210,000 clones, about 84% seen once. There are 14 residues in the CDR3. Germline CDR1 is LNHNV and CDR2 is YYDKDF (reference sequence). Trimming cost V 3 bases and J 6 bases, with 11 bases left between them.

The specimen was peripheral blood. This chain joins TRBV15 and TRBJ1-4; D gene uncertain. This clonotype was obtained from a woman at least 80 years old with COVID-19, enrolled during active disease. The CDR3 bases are TGTGCCACCAGCAGGCGGCGGGCAGATGAAAAACTGTTTTTT. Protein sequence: CATSRRRADEKLFF.